This TCR beta chain was found in a study of blood T cell repertoires in COVID-19. The overall study: The study drew acute and convalescent COVID-19 samples from the United States, Italy and Spain. PBMCs, B-cell-depleted T cells, or T cells provided the cDNA or gDNA that made up the material.

As processed by the authors: For nucleated cells, counts were estimated from reference gene primer amplification. Assay: immunoSEQ multiplex PCR; the TCRdb copy retains only in-frame clones and omits some. The V and J calls and the clone size are those of that table, but D and trimming were determined from the DNA. This table holds roughly 250,000 clones, more than 75% found once. The CDR3 consists of 17 residues. Losses at the gene ends were 3 bases for V and 1 base for J; bases not matched to a gene: 3. Germline CDR1 is LGHDT and CDR2 is YNNKEL (reference sequence). The clonotype originates from a man aged 35 to 55 with acute or convalescent COVID-19. The specimen was peripheral blood. The J gene is TRBJ2-4, the V gene TRBV3-1 (or the pseudogene TRBV3-2), with 13 nucleotides matching TRBD2. CDR3 DNA: TGTGCCAGCAGCCATGGGACTAGCGGGGCCGCCAAAAACATTCAGTACTTC. This sequence encodes CASSHGTSGAAKNIQYF.